A selection of T cell receptor beta chains follows, all from one sample in a study of CD8 T cells in ankylosing spondylitis. Via MiXCR, TCRdb re-called the 5' RACE reads, giving one row per CDR3 protein. Found here are about 390,000 distinct CDR3 sequences, under 25% of them singletons; the top ten hold about a sixth. Sequencing input: blood, either unsorted or a sorted T cell fraction (not recorded which). These receptors were taken from a male donor with ankylosing spondylitis. The CDR3 runs from the conserved cysteine through the conserved F or W. The D gene is left open where the match is weak. Some rows mark clone size as missing; the rest say once, few, many or name a class of expanded clone.

d_call	v_call	clone_size	j_call	cdr3_aa	cdr3_nt
NA	TRBV20-1	NA	TRBJ1-5	CSAPTVAAINQPQHF	TGCAGTGCCCCGACGGTCGCAGCGATAAATCAGCCCCAGCATTTT
NA	TRBV7-2	NA	TRBJ2-3	CASSHIRGGLDTQYF	TGTGCCAGCAGCCACATTAGGGGAGGTCTCGATACGCAGTATTTT
TRBD1	TRBV20-1	NA	TRBJ2-3	CSASRSLGTGGDTQYF	TGCAGTGCTAGCCGATCGTTGGGAACAGGGGGCGATACGCAGTATTTT
NA	TRBV2	NA	TRBJ1-1	CASRAEANTEAFF	TGTGCCAGCAGGGCGGAGGCGAACACTGAAGCTTTCTTT
TRBD2	TRBV20-1	many	TRBJ2-1	CSAPTSGGNEQFF	TGCAGTGCTCCGACTAGCGGGGGAAATGAGCAGTTCTTC
TRBD2	TRBV20-1	few	TRBJ2-3	CSARPRGLAGTDTQYF	TGCAGTGCTAGACCCAGAGGCCTAGCGGGCACAGATACGCAGTATTTT
TRBD1	TRBV27	NA	TRBJ2-2	CASSLFQGVGTGELFF	TGTGCCAGCAGTTTATTCCAGGGGGTGGGCACCGGGGAGCTGTTTTTT
TRBD1	TRBV29-1	few	TRBJ1-2	CSVGRSGGADYGYTF	TGCAGCGTTGGAAGATCAGGGGGTGCAGACTATGGCTACACCTTC
TRBD1	TRBV5-1	few	TRBJ1-1	CASSQLTGDTEAFF	TGCGCCAGCAGCCAGCTGACAGGGGACACTGAAGCTTTCTTT
NA	TRBV18	NA	TRBJ2-7	CASSRQYEQYF	TGTGCCAGCTCAAGACAATACGAGCAGTACTTC
TRBD2	TRBV14	NA	TRBJ2-2	CASSLQPGGGTGELFF	TGTGCCAGCAGCCTCCAGCCGGGGGGAGGCACCGGGGAGCTGTTTTTT
NA	TRBV6-1	few	TRBJ2-7	CASSEGTGPSYEQYF	TGTGCCAGCAGTGAAGGTACAGGGCCTTCCTACGAGCAGTACTTC
NA	TRBV12-3/TRBV12-4	NA	TRBJ1-1	CASSLFREDTEAFF	TGTGCCAGCAGTTTATTCAGGGAGGACACTGAAGCTTTCTTT
NA	TRBV5-1	NA	TRBJ2-7	CASSGGGVYEQYF	TGCGCCAGCAGTGGGGGAGGAGTCTACGAGCAGTACTTC
TRBD2	TRBV28	once	TRBJ2-7	CASRQLAEYEQYF	TGTGCCAGCAGGCAACTAGCGGAGTACGAGCAGTACTTC
NA	TRBV7-9	NA	TRBJ1-1	CASSFGGAGTEAFF	TGTGCCAGCAGCTTCGGGGGCGCGGGTACTGAAGCTTTCTTT
NA	TRBV20-1	NA	TRBJ1-1	CGGRANTEAFF	TGCGGGGGAAGGGCGAACACTGAAGCTTTCTTT
TRBD1	TRBV27	many	TRBJ2-5	CASRTGTETQYF	TGTGCCAGCAGGACAGGGACAGAGACCCAGTACTTC
NA	TRBV19	few	TRBJ2-1	CASSIDPGRPYEQFF	TGTGCCAGTAGTATAGACCCGGGACGTCCCTATGAGCAGTTCTTC
TRBD1	TRBV29-1	NA	TRBJ1-1	CSAPGQVRIPCSEAFF	TGCAGCGCCCCGGGACAGGTCCGGATCCCATGCTCTGAAGCTTTCTTT
TRBD1	TRBV6-1	many	TRBJ1-2	CASRRTGANYGYTF	TGTGCCAGCAGACGGACAGGGGCTAACTATGGCTACACCTTC
TRBD2	TRBV29-1	NA	TRBJ2-1	CSVPLGAGAFFDEQFF	TGCAGCGTCCCACTTGGAGCGGGAGCGTTTTTCGATGAGCAGTTCTTC
TRBD1	TRBV4-1	many	TRBJ1-4	CASSRQGVGEEKLFF	TGCGCCAGCAGCCGCCAGGGGGTGGGGGAAGAAAAACTGTTTTTT
TRBD2	TRBV7-2	NA	TRBJ2-3	CASSLVASGRFGTDTQYF	TGTGCCAGCAGCTTAGTCGCTAGCGGGAGATTCGGCACAGATACGCAGTATTTT
NA	TRBV5-4	NA	TRBJ2-1	CASSTSRNEQFF	TGTGCCAGCAGCACATCCAGAAATGAGCAGTTCTTC
NA	TRBV5-1	NA	TRBJ2-5	CASRSDSEETQYF	TGCGCCAGCAGATCGGACAGTGAAGAGACCCAGTACTTC
NA	TRBV12-3/TRBV12-4	many	TRBJ1-5	CASSLVRGRNQPQHF	TGTGCCAGCAGTTTAGTGCGGGGGCGCAATCAGCCCCAGCATTTT
NA	TRBV11-2	NA	TRBJ2-2	CASSLPPGRGPATGELFF	TGTGCCAGCAGCCTACCTCCGGGGAGGGGGCCGGCCACCGGGGAGCTGTTTTTT
TRBD2	TRBV18	few	TRBJ2-3	CASSTASGRLDTQYF	TGTGCCAGCTCAACGGCTAGCGGGAGGCTAGATACGCAGTATTTT
TRBD1	TRBV20-1	NA	TRBJ1-5	CSATTSGQGGQPQHF	TGCAGTGCTACGACTTCAGGACAGGGTGGTCAGCCCCAGCATTTT
TRBD2	TRBV5-1	few	TRBJ2-7	CASSLAASGPYEQYF	TGCGCCAGCAGCTTGGCGGCTAGCGGGCCCTACGAGCAGTACTTC